The rows below give T cell receptor beta chains drawn from one sample of a study of T-cell reconstitution after alpha-beta-depleted transplantation in children. TCRdb fed the PCR reads into MiXCR, producing one record per CDR3 protein. The sample shows 800,000 to 1,000,000 distinct CDR3 sequences, about 29% of them seen only once. This specimen consisted of PBMCs, mostly from graft donor cells, obtained 360 days after TCRalphabeta/CD19-depleted stem cell transplant. The receptors were gathered from a boy younger than two who had a stem cell transplant for SCID, so the T cells may come from the graft donor. Both conserved end residues are part of each CDR3. D genes are given only for firm matches. For some rows the clone size is stated as once, few or many, or as a class when expanded; others skip it.

V gene	J gene	D gene	clone size	CDR3 protein	CDR3 DNA
TRBV7-8	TRBJ1-1	.	.	CASSPQWGRTTMNTEAFF	TGTGCCAGCAGCCCACAGTGGGGAAGGACAACTATGAACACTGAAGCTTTCTTT
TRBV2	TRBJ1-2	.	.	CASSEGPLNYGYTF	TGTGCCAGCAGTGAAGGGCCTCTCAACTATGGCTACACCTTC
TRBV19	TRBJ2-3	.	.	CASSIAASDTQYF	TGTGCCAGTAGTATAGCGGCCTCAGATACGCAGTATTTT
TRBV5-1	TRBJ2-7	TRBD1	few	CASSVDDRGSYEQYF	TGCGCCAGCAGCGTGGATGACAGGGGTTCTTACGAGCAGTACTTC
TRBV11-1	TRBJ2-7	.	many	CASSFAGHEQYF	TGTGCCAGCAGCTTTGCAGGCCACGAGCAGTACTTC
TRBV5-1	TRBJ1-2	TRBD1	few	CASSLKTGAGYTF	TGCGCCAGCAGCTTGAAGACAGGGGCTGGCTACACCTTC
TRBV3-1	TRBJ2-2	.	.	CASSQVGSATGELFF	TGTGCCAGCAGCCAAGTAGGGTCGGCCACCGGGGAGCTGTTTTTT
TRBV7-2	TRBJ1-6	.	few	CASSLAAGRNSPLHF	TGTGCCAGCAGCTTAGCCGCGGGCAGGAACTCACCCCTCCACTTT
TRBV20-1	TRBJ1-1	TRBD1	.	CSARGDRLVTEAFF	TGCAGTGCTAGAGGGGACAGGCTGGTCACTGAAGCTTTCTTT
TRBV7-6	TRBJ1-1	TRBD1	few	CASSPRDRAGTEAFF	TGTGCCAGCAGCCCGAGGGACAGGGCGGGGACTGAAGCTTTCTTT
TRBV28	TRBJ2-1	.	many	CASSPGGLGQYNEQFF	TGTGCCAGCAGCCCTGGCGGGCTAGGCCAGTACAATGAGCAGTTCTTC
TRBV7-9	TRBJ2-7	TRBD1	few	CASSTGGKGVIYEQYF	TGTGCCAGCAGCACAGGGGGTAAGGGGGTGATTTACGAGCAGTACTTC
TRBV12-3/TRBV12-4	TRBJ2-2	.	once	CASSLGRGPGIHTGELFF	TGTGCCAGCAGTTTAGGGCGGGGGCCCGGAATTCACACCGGGGAGCTGTTTTTT
TRBV10-3	TRBJ2-1	.	few	CAISEPQGQGRIEQFF	TGTGCCATCAGTGAGCCCCAGGGGCAGGGGAGAATTGAGCAGTTCTTC
TRBV3-1	TRBJ2-1	TRBD2	many	CASSAGLAGYNEQFF	TGTGCCAGCAGCGCGGGACTAGCGGGGTACAATGAGCAGTTCTTC
TRBV27	TRBJ2-7	TRBD1	.	CASSFLAGTGVYEQYF	TGTGCCAGCAGTTTTCTCGCCGGGACAGGGGTCTACGAGCAGTACTTC
TRBV24-1	TRBJ2-7	TRBD1	once	CATSDPGTGGFEQYF	TGTGCCACCAGTGATCCTGGGACAGGGGGATTCGAGCAGTACTTC
TRBV5-1	TRBJ2-1	.	.	CASSHGISNEQFF	TGCGCCAGCAGCCACGGGATTTCCAATGAGCAGTTCTTC
TRBV12-3/TRBV12-4	TRBJ2-7	.	.	CASSSSRDSLYEQYF	TGTGCCAGCAGCTCCTCGCGGGACAGTCTCTACGAGCAGTACTTC
TRBV6-4	TRBJ1-1	.	few	CAGFHTGIMNTEAFF	TGTGCCGGGTTTCACACAGGGATCATGAACACTGAAGCTTTCTTT
TRBV7-2	TRBJ2-7	TRBD1	.	CASSLSGQGASRSYEQYF	TGTGCCAGCAGCTTATCGGGACAGGGGGCCAGTCGGTCCTACGAGCAGTACTTC
TRBV5-1	TRBJ2-1	TRBD1	.	CASSLAGQGSNEQFF	TGCGCCAGCAGCTTGGCGGGACAGGGGTCCAATGAGCAGTTCTTC
TRBV3-2	TRBJ2-3	.	few	CASSRRATSTDTQYF	TGTGCCAGCAGCCGAAGGGCAACTAGCACAGATACGCAGTATTTT
TRBV21-1	TRBJ2-3	.	.	CPVTRGTSGGPGDTQYF	TGTCCAGTGACCAGGGGGACTAGCGGGGGGCCGGGAGATACGCAGTATTTT
TRBV6-1	TRBJ2-2	TRBD1	once	CASSWDRVPTGELFF	TGTGCCAGCAGCTGGGACAGGGTTCCAACCGGGGAGCTGTTTTTT